The next 11 T cell receptor delta chains were all read from a single sample in a study of gamma-delta T cells after stem cell transplantation. TCRdb reapplied CATT to the RT-PCR reads. The sample has about 15,000 delta-chain clones, about 8.6% seen once; the top ten hold about two thirds. Material: gamma-delta T cells. These receptor sequences come from a human donor. It is not recorded whose cells these are; they may come from a transplant donor.

This clone has only a few counts. The same CDR3 also results from other DNA sequences found in this sample. The chain has TRDV2 and TRDJ1; 10 nucleotides align to TRDD3. V lost 1 base and J lost 1; bases outside the gene matches: 11. Germline lookup yields CDR1 GEAIGNYY and CDR2 EKD. The CDR3 is 18 residues long. The CDR3 loop is CACDTWGDTRSGTDKLIF. CDR3 in DNA: TGTGCCTGTGACACATGGGGGGATACGCGGAGTGGCACCGATAAACTCATCTTT.

This clone appeared a few times. A much larger clone lies a single base off, so this may be a read error. The chain is built from TRDV2 and TRDJ1; TRDD3 is a possible D gene (5 bases). CDR3 length: 21 amino acids. CDR1 is GEAIGNYY, CDR2 EKD, per germline. This CDR3 reads CACDTVESNLLTGGLTAKLIF. As DNA, the CDR3 is TGTGCCTGTGACACCGTTGAGTCCAACCTGCTTACTGGTGGACTCACCGCTAAACTCATCTTT.

This clone was seen a handful of times. This DNA's translation and the protein TCRdb lists, from a much larger clone, do not match at residue 3, likely due to a read error; the protein shown is translated from the DNA. The V call is TRDV2, the J call TRDJ1, with D possibly being TRDD3 (6 bases). The length of the CDR3 is 15 residues. The germline CDR1 and CDR2 sequences are GEAIGNYY and EKD. The CDR3 DNA reads TGTGCCCGTGACTCCGTGGTGGGGGACACCGATAAACTCATCTTT. Translating gives CARDSVVGDTDKLIF.

At least ten counts were recorded for this clone. A far larger clone is a single base away, which makes a read error likely. The gene calls are TRDV3 and TRDJ1, with TRDD2 as a possible D gene (6 bases). This CDR3 spans 15 amino acids. CDR1 is TVYSNPD, CDR2 GDNSRS, per germline (reference sequence). DNA of the CDR3: TGTGCCTTTTCACTCCTTCCGCTGTACACCGATACACTCATCTTT. Translation gives CAFSLLPLYTDTLIF.

On this clone itself: A far larger clone lies a single base away; this is likely a read error. This sample includes further DNA sequences coding for the same CDR3. The J gene is TRDJ1, the V gene TRDV2; 7 positions agree with TRDD3. This CDR3 is 20 amino acids long. The trim removed 1 base at V and 0 bases at J, leaving 19 bases unmatched. Germline values: CDR1 GEAIGNYY, CDR2 EKD. CDR3 loop: CACDTLPSRAGGSYTDKLIF. The CDR3 region has the DNA TGTGCCTGTGACACTCTACCTTCTAGGGCTGGGGGCTCATACACCGATAAACTCATCTTT.

The chain has TRDV2 and TRDJ1, with TRDD3 as a possible D gene (5 bases). Germline CDR1 reads GEAIGNYY; CDR2 reads EKD. V was shortened by 3 bases and J by 6 bases, with 22 bases between the two germline ends. The CDR3 loop spans 16 amino acids. CDR3 loop: CACDLLVGPATYKLIF. In DNA form, the CDR3 reads TGTGCCTGTGACCTACTGGTGGGCCCAGCGACCTATAAACTCATCTTT.

This clone was counted a few times. The protein in TCRdb stems from a much larger clone and differs at residue 12 from this DNA's translation, likely a read error; here the protein is translated from the DNA. J is TRDJ1 and V is TRDV1; perhaps TRDD2 as D (6 bases). The CDR3 has 20 residues. Germline lookup yields CDR1 TSWWSYY and CDR2 QGS. Trimming removed 4 bases at V and 1 base at J, with 28 bases between. CDR3 sequence reads: CALGGRAFPVLRETTDKLIF. CDR3 nucleotides: TGTGCTCTTGGGGGGCGAGCCTTCCCCGTACTGAGGGAGACCACCGATAAACTCATCTTT.

This clone turned up a few times. TCRdb's listed protein matches a much larger clone and diverges from this DNA's translation at residue 13, likely through a read error; the protein shown comes from the DNA. The same CDR3 can be traced to other DNA sequences in this sample. The chain has TRDV2 and TRDJ1; D may be TRDD3 (5 bases). The CDR3 sequence is 16 residues long. Germline V lookup: CDR1 GEAIGNYY, CDR2 EKD. V lost 1 base, J lost 9 bases, and 23 bases lay in between. CDR3 nucleotides: TGTGCCTGTGACACGGTGTCTGGTCAACGGGGGCCAGAACTCATCTTT. Amino acid sequence: CACDTVSGQRGPELIF.

There are a few counts of this clone. A much larger clone lies one base from this, so it may be a read error. Other DNA sequences of this sample code for an identical CDR3. This chain uses TRDV2 with TRDJ3; 12 positions match TRDD3. Germline V gene data show CDR1 as GEAIGNYY and CDR2 as EKD. J lost 1 base, V lost 0 bases, and 3 bases had no gene match. The CDR3 is 19 amino acids. The CDR3 DNA follows: TGTGCCTGTGACACCGCTGGGGGATACGCATCCTGGGACACCCGACAGATGTTTTTC. Translating gives CACDTAGGYASWDTRQMFF.

This clone was observed a handful of times. The junction shows a germline mismatch at one end, possibly a read error. The chain couples TRDV2 to TRDJ3, with 8 bases lining up with TRDD3. The CDR3 is made up of 18 amino acids. From germline, CDR1 is GEAIGNYY and CDR2 EKD. Here the CDR3 reads CACDTGDTHSWYTRQMFF. The DNA of the CDR3 is TGTGCCTGTGACACCGGGGATACCCACTCCTGGTACACCCGACAGATGTTTTTC.

This clone was observed a few times. The protein held in TCRdb is that of a much larger clone and does not match this DNA's translation at residue 5, likely because of a read error; the protein shown is translated from the DNA. This chain uses TRDV2 with TRDJ1; no firm D call. The CDR3 is made up of 16 amino acids. CDR1 and CDR2 from the germline V gene are GEAIGNYY and EKD. Trimming shortened V by 2 bases and J by 0 bases, and 15 bases separated the two germline ends. CDR3 protein: CACDIAGPPYTDKLIF. As DNA, the CDR3 is TGTGCCTGTGACATCGCGGGCCCCCCGTACACCGATAAACTCATCTTT.